The rows below give T cell receptor beta chains drawn from one sample of a study of OX40 agonist ivuxolimab in advanced cancers. Repertoires were generated with immunoSEQ multiplex PCR, while TCRdb's copy carries only in-frame clones and drops some. The data contain about 70,000 clones, about four fifths of them singletons. The sequencing here drew on CD4+ or CD8+ T cells sorted from blood, taken in a trial of the OX40 agonist ivuxolimab. Every receptor here comes from an adult with an advanced solid tumor such as melanoma, head and neck, liver or kidney cancer. The CDR3 runs from the conserved cysteine through the conserved F or W. D genes are given only for firm matches. Expanded clones get a size class; other rows say once, few or many, or leave the size out.

V gene,CDR3 length,D gene,clone size,J gene,CDR3 DNA,CDR3 protein
TRBV10-3,13,-,-,TRBJ1-5,TGTGCCATCGGCCGGGACATAAATCAGCCCCAGCATTTT,CAIGRDINQPQHF
TRBV9,15,-,-,TRBJ2-3,TGTGCCAGCAGCTACGCTGGGTCGGGCGCAGATACGCAGTATTTT,CASSYAGSGADTQYF
TRBV9,11,-,-,TRBJ1-6,TGTGCCAGCAGCGTAGGGGACACCCTCCACTTT,CASSVGDTLHF
TRBV6-5,13,-,-,TRBJ1-6,TGTGCCAGCAGCTTCTCCTATAATTCACCCCTCCACTTT,CASSFSYNSPLHF
TRBV7-6,14,-,-,TRBJ2-5,TGTGCCAGCAGCTTAGTATCAGGGCTGGAGACCCAGTACTTC,CASSLVSGLETQYF
TRBV7-2,13,-,-,TRBJ2-1,TGTGCCAGCAGCCCCCCGCCCATCGGGGAGCAGTTCTTC,CASSPPPIGEQFF
TRBV27,17,TRBD2,-,TRBJ2-1,TGTGCCAGCAGTTTAATGGCGAGTAGCGGGACCTACAATGAGCAGTTCTTC,CASSLMASSGTYNEQFF
TRBV6-5,15,-,-,TRBJ2-3,TGTGCCAGCTCCCGGGACACGAGGAGTCCAGATACGCAGTATTTT,CASSRDTRSPDTQYF
TRBV4-3,13,-,-,TRBJ1-1,TGCGCCAGCAAAGCTCGGCTGAACACTGAAGCTTTCTTT,CASKARLNTEAFF
TRBV2,15,-,-,TRBJ1-1,TGTGCCAGCAGTGAGATCCGGCAGCGGGGGACTGAAGCTTTCTTT,CASSEIRQRGTEAFF
TRBV27,14,-,-,TRBJ1-5,TGTGCCAGCAGTCTGGGGACCAATAGTCAGCCCCAGCATTTT,CASSLGTNSQPQHF
TRBV15,13,-,-,TRBJ1-5,TGTGCCACCAGCAGAGATCAAATCTGGCCCCAGCATTTT,CATSRDQIWPQHF
TRBV28,16,TRBD2,once,TRBJ2-3,TGTGCCAGCAGTCCGGGGGGGGTGAGCCGGGCAGATACGCAGTATTTT,CASSPGGVSRADTQYF
TRBV7-7,16,TRBD2,-,TRBJ2-5,TGTGCCAGCAGCCCGAGGACTAGCGGGGGGGAAGGGACCCAGTACTTC,CASSPRTSGGEGTQYF
TRBV28,12,-,-,TRBJ2-5,TGTGCCAGCAGCGGTAGTCCGGTAGACTCGTACTTC,CASSGSPVDSYF
TRBV7-6,13,-,once,TRBJ2-1,TGTGCCAGCAGCCCTCGACTAGTTAATGAGCAGTTCTTC,CASSPRLVNEQFF
TRBV19,12,-,-,TRBJ2-1,TGTGCCAGTGGGGGGTCCTTGGATGAGCAGTTCTTC,CASGGSLDEQFF
TRBV5-1,17,-,few,TRBJ2-2,TGCGCCAGCAGCTTCCTAGCTCCACCCGCGAACACCGGGGAGCTGTTTTTT,CASSFLAPPANTGELFF
TRBV20-1,11,-,-,TRBJ2-5,TGCAGTCACGAGCGCGGTGAGACCCAGTACTTC,CSHERGETQYF
TRBV5-4,15,TRBD2,-,TRBJ2-7,TGTGCCAGCAGCTTGGGTAGCGGGAGTTCCTACGAGCAGTACTTC,CASSLGSGSSYEQYF
TRBV12-5,19,TRBD2,-,TRBJ2-7,TGTGCTAGTGGTTTGCCCTGGACTAGCGGGAGGGCCAAGGGGGGCGAGCAGTACTTC,CASGLPWTSGRAKGGEQYF
TRBV5-4,14,-,-,TRBJ2-1,TGTGCCAGCAGCCCCGGGACTTGGGAGGATGAGCAGTTCTTC,CASSPGTWEDEQFF
TRBV7-9,13,-,-,TRBJ1-1,TGTGCCAGCAGCTTAGGCAGGAGGGGTGAAGCTTTCTTT,CASSLGRRGEAFF
TRBV10-1,12,-,-,TRBJ1-2,TGCGCCAGCAGCCGTGACGGGAAGGGCTACACCTTC,CASSRDGKGYTF
TRBV5-4,13,-,-,TRBJ2-3,TGTGCCAGCAGCACGTCCGGGTCTGATACGCAGTATTTT,CASSTSGSDTQYF
TRBV4-2,15,TRBD2,-,TRBJ2-5,TGTGCCAGCAGCCCATGGGGCGGGAGGCAAGAGACCCAGTACTTC,CASSPWGGRQETQYF
TRBV5-1,15,-,once,TRBJ1-3,TGCGCCAGCAGCTTAATGGGGGGCACTGGAAACACCATATATTTT,CASSLMGGTGNTIYF
TRBV5-5,17,TRBD2,-,TRBJ2-7,TGTGCCAGCAGCTTGGCAGCTAGCGGGGGAGTGCCCTACGAGCAGTACTTC,CASSLAASGGVPYEQYF
TRBV6-1,16,TRBD1,-,TRBJ2-7,TGTGCCAGCAGTGGTCCGACAGGGCTCCTTTCCTACGAGCAGTACTTC,CASSGPTGLLSYEQYF
TRBV6-6,15,-,-,TRBJ1-2,TGTGCCAGCAGTTATGGTTCCGCGCTGCTGAAGGGCTACACCTTC,CASSYGSALLKGYTF
TRBV19,15,-,-,TRBJ2-6,TGTGCCAGTAGCCTGATGTATCCTGGGGCCAACGTCCTGACTTTC,CASSLMYPGANVLTF
TRBV4-1,14,-,few,TRBJ1-5,TGCGCCAGCAGCCATGTGGGGGAAAATCAGCCCCAGCATTTT,CASSHVGENQPQHF
TRBV6-5,14,-,-,TRBJ2-7,TGTGCCAGCAGTCGAGGGCTAGCTTCCTACGAGCAGTACTTC,CASSRGLASYEQYF
TRBV6-6,13,-,once,TRBJ2-3,TGTGCCAGCAGACTACCGAATGCTGATACGCAGTATTTT,CASRLPNADTQYF
TRBV28,13,-,-,TRBJ1-1,TGTGCCAGCAGTATAGGGACCTACACTGAAGCTTTCTTT,CASSIGTYTEAFF
TRBV6-1,14,-,few,TRBJ1-1,TGTGCCAGCAGTGACGAGGGTATGGGGACTGAAGCTTTCTTT,CASSDEGMGTEAFF
TRBV2,13,-,-,TRBJ1-2,TGTGCCAGCGGAGGTTCGGCAGGGGAGGGCTACACCTTC,CASGGSAGEGYTF
TRBV6-1,13,-,-,TRBJ2-5,TGTGCCAGCAGCGCCCGGGAACAAGAGACCCAGTACTTC,CASSAREQETQYF
TRBV15,14,-,-,TRBJ1-6,TGTGCCACCAGTTTAGATCTGGGGGGATCACCCCTCCACTTT,CATSLDLGGSPLHF
TRBV19,10,-,-,TRBJ2-1,TGTGCCAGCGGATCAGGGGAGCAGTTCTTC,CASGSGEQFF
TRBV5-6,12,-,few,TRBJ2-3,TGTGCCAGCCAATTACGCACAGATACGCAGTATTTT,CASQLRTDTQYF
TRBV27,17,TRBD2,-,TRBJ2-7,TGTGCCAGCAGTTTAGCTAGCGGGAGGGCGTTTTCCTACGAGCAGTACTTC,CASSLASGRAFSYEQYF
TRBV29-1,14,-,-,TRBJ2-2,TGCAGCGTTGAAGTACCAGCGAACACCGGGGAGCTGTTTTTT,CSVEVPANTGELFF
TRBV7-2,16,TRBD2,-,TRBJ2-3,TGTGCCAGCAGCTCCACTAGCGGGGGGGCCGCAGATACGCAGTATTTT,CASSSTSGGAADTQYF
TRBV7-2,13,-,-,TRBJ2-1,TGTGCCAGCACCCCATGGCGGAGCAATGAGCAGTTCTTC,CASTPWRSNEQFF
TRBV7-2,13,TRBD2,-,TRBJ2-7,TGTGCCAGCAGACTAGCGGGATATGGCGAGCAGTACTTC,CASRLAGYGEQYF
TRBV6-1,14,-,-,TRBJ2-2,TGTGCCAGCAGTGTTTTCGGGAACACCGGGGAGCTGTTTTTT,CASSVFGNTGELFF
TRBV9,16,-,-,TRBJ1-4,TGTGCCAGCAGCGTAACACCCGGGGCAACTAATGAAAAACTGTTTTTT,CASSVTPGATNEKLFF